The present entry profiles one T cell receptor beta chain with its context. This clonotype was seen a few times. Its cognate antigen has yet to be identified. Base quality data are lacking; no much larger clone is found one base away. Explained via the paper, the time point label denotes: patch test 1, 2 weeks after DPC sensitization. According to the study, the label for this sample's treatment or condition signals: therapeutic diphenylcyclopropenone sensitization with weekly scalp DPC. Blood at each patch-test visit was drawn before the patch test was applied. To be eligible, patients had to be aged 18 to 70, diagnosed with alopecia and judged suitable for DPC therapy, while pregnant patients were excluded. Total RNA was extracted from unfractionated whole blood collected in Tempus Blood RNA tubes. The data stem from a study of human T cells and chemical hapten exposure (dated by TCRdb to about 2021). Concerning the study at large: For sensitization, 2% DPC in acetone was applied to an approximately 2 cm by approximately 2 cm area of upper inner arm skin. Throughout the roughly 26-week study period, patients were also given weekly therapeutic DPC doses on the scalp. Patch testing was done on the upper back using Finn chambers containing 0.01% DPC, and results were scored after 6 days according to International Contact Dermatitis Research Group standards. The patient cohort, mostly female, included alopecia areata with under or over 50% scalp involvement, alopecia totalis and alopecia universalis. Libraries were combined into a pool for sequencing, and differences in TCR yield between samples came mainly from small differences in library volumes within the pool. This study followed changes in the peripheral blood TCR repertoire in vivo during primary and secondary sensitization of alopecia patients to the hapten diphenylcyclopropenone (DPC). Blood samples were taken from patients before sensitization (week 0) and then at 2, 6 and about 24 weeks after DPC sensitization. About 30 alopecia patients provided blood for TCR sequencing at one to four time points (pre-sensitization, 2, 6 and 24 weeks). What the authors observed across the whole study: Compared with pre-sensitization or healthy control sets, expanded TCRs formed significantly more large CDR3 similarity clusters, which is consistent with antigen-driven responses. No change with DPC sensitization was found in the number of TCRs above 1 in 1000 frequency, and no evidence of global repertoire structure alterations was found. A positive correlation was found between the number of PT1 expanded TCRs and patch test score, with significance reached at thresholds 8, 16 and 32 but not 4. Because all patients had alopecia, a presumed autoimmune disease, the immune response of the patients might differ from that of healthy individuals. Repeated subsampling changed both the strength of the expansion versus patch-test correlation and the threshold at which the correlation became significant.

Library generation was performed with RACE. Sequencer: NextSeq 500. During library preparation, unique molecular identifiers were attached to individual cDNA molecules so that TCRs could be counted quantitatively and reproducibly. From each blood RNA sample, both TCR alpha and TCR beta chains were sequenced. As for how the authors treated the data: A median of roughly 98,000 TCRs per sample was observed, with a range of about 23,224 to 700,000. The Decombinator software suite was used to annotate the V, J and CDR3 of the TCR reads. For the PS versus PT1 abundance plots, all samples were subsampled to the same number of TCRs (28,000). TCRs were defined as expanded if absent before sensitization and observed at least eight times at the 2-week time point. TCRdb reanalyzed the raw reads on its own, using fastp at Q25 for trimming and MiXCR for clone calling, and kept in-frame beta chains. Each CDR3 protein appears once, grouped with its most common genes and DNA. The V and J calls reflect TCRdb's pipeline rather than the authors' work. The sample includes 100,000 or so distinct CDR3 sequences, with more than 9.5% observed a single time. The top ten clonotypes cover 3% to 4% of the sample.

The TCR was taken from a woman aged 35 to 49 with alopecia areata. Some clones in this sample may be carry-over from other donors' samples. The starting material was whole blood, obtained in connection with sensitization to the hapten diphenylcyclopropenone (DPC).

The nucleotide sequence reads as follows: TGTGCCAGCAGTTACTCGGAGGGGGCCAGCTCTGGGGCCAACGTCCTGACTTTC. It is translated as CASSYSEGASSGANVLTF. The chain is made from TRBV6-2 or TRBV6-3 and TRBJ2-6; TRBD1 could be the D gene, as 7 bases match. The junction shows trimming of 0 bases on V and 0 bases on J, plus 12 bases between the germline ends. Its CDR3 holds 18 amino acids, cysteine through phenylalanine. Only CDR3 DNA remains: 54 bases, in frame from the first base. The germline V gene specifies MNHEY as CDR1 and SVGEGT as CDR2.